The T cell receptor (beta chain) described here comes from a study of PD-1 blockade in classical Hodgkin lymphoma. Clones were read by immunoSEQ multiplex PCR, and TCRdb kept only the in-frame ones, dropping some. The sample yields roughly 1,700 clones, around 80% seen once. Germline CDR1 and CDR2: SEHNR and FQNEAQ (reference sequence). CDR3 length: 13 residues. Trimming removed 4 bases from V and 5 bases from J, with 11 bases in between. Each patient experienced a relapse that followed autologous stem cell transplantation, and brentuximab vedotin exposure varied. Thawed PBMCs were subjected to magnetic negative selection, which yielded isolated CD8+ T cells.

The chain combines TRBV7-9 with TRBJ1-1, with D unclear. The clonotype originates from a human donor with classical Hodgkin lymphoma. The sequenced sample was CD8+ T cells from blood, obtained at baseline. The CDR3 sequence: CASSSPTGTEAFF. The CDR3 coding sequence is TGTGCCAGCAGCTCACCTACCGGGACTGAAGCTTTCTTT.